Below are 15 T cell receptor beta chains sequenced from a single sample in a study of OX40 agonist ivuxolimab in advanced cancers. This table comes from immunoSEQ multiplex PCR, and its TCRdb copy is limited to in-frame clones, with some not included. The data contain tens of thousands of clones, around 80% of them singletons. The sequenced sample was CD4+ or CD8+ T cells sorted from blood, obtained in a trial of the OX40 agonist ivuxolimab. These receptors originate from an adult with an advanced solid tumor such as melanoma, head and neck, liver or kidney cancer.

CDR3 nucleotides: TGTGCCAGCAGCCAAGTGAGGGACACTGAAGCTTTCTTT. Translation gives CASSQVRDTEAFF. J is TRBJ1-1 and V is TRBV14; D is undetermined. Trimming stripped 1 base from V and 3 bases from J, with 6 bases between. The CDR3 covers 13 residues. Germline V gene lookup returns CDR1 SGHDN and CDR2 FVKESK. The full variable domain, completed using reference TRBV14 and TRBJ1-1, is EAGVTQFPSHSVIEKGQTVTLRCDPISGHDNLYWYRRVMGKEIKFLLHFVKESKQDESGMPNNRFLAERTGGTYSTLKVQPAELEDSGVYFCASSQVRDTEAFFGQGTRLTVV.

The chain recombines TRBV7-2 with TRBJ2-3, with 11 bases identical to TRBD2. CDR3 length: 16 residues. Looked up from germline, CDR1 is SGHTA and CDR2 is FQGNSA. Unmatched junction bases numbered 10, after V lost 10 bases and J lost 1 base. This CDR3 is CATRLAGFPRTDTQYF. The CDR3 DNA is TGTGCCACCCGACTAGCGGGATTCCCCCGCACAGATACGCAGTATTTT. Full variable domain (rest looked up from reference TRBV7-2 and TRBJ2-3): GAGVSQSPSNKVTEKGKDVELRCDPISGHTALYWYRQSLGQGLEFLIYFQGNSAPDKSGLPSDRFSAERTGGSVSTLTIQRTQQEDSAVYLCATRLAGFPRTDTQYFGPGTRLTVL.

DNA of the CDR3: TGTGCCAGCTCACCGAGTTCTCCCCGGCCAAGAGGGTACGAGCAGTACTTC. Its protein product is CASSPSSPRPRGYEQYF. J is TRBJ2-7 and V is TRBV18, with a weak D call TRBD2 (5 bases). V lost 3 bases, J lost 4 bases, and 22 bases lay in between. The CDR3 has 17 residues. Germline lookup yields CDR1 KGHSH and CDR2 LQKENI.

The chain couples TRBV18 to TRBJ2-7; 7 nucleotides agree with TRBD1. V dropped 2 bases and J dropped 2; count of bases not matched to a gene: 6. Germline V gene lookup returns CDR1 KGHSH and CDR2 LQKENI. This CDR3 has 15 residues. The CDR3: CASSPGQERAYEQYF. CDR3 sequence (DNA): TGTGCCAGCTCACCAGGACAGGAACGGGCCTACGAGCAGTACTTC.

This clone was found a few times. The sample holds other DNA sequences that translate to the same CDR3. This chain links TRBV14 with TRBJ1-3, with D tentatively TRBD1 (5 bases). The CDR3 is made up of 15 amino acids. V was cut by 4 bases and J by 0 bases, with 10 bases left in between. The germline V gene encodes CDR1 SGHDN and CDR2 FVKESK. Here the CDR3 reads CASSRDSFSGNTIYF. CDR3 DNA sequence: TGTGCCAGCAGCCGAGACAGCTTCTCTGGAAACACCATATATTTT.

In nucleotides, the CDR3 is TGTGCCAGCAGGTCCACGGTGGGCTACGAGCAGTACTTC. Translation: CASRSTVGYEQYF. The chain combines TRBV6-5 with TRBJ2-7; D not resolved. The CDR3 contains 13 residues. Germline V lookup: CDR1 MNHEY, CDR2 SVGAGI. The ends were cut back, 6 bases at V and 3 bases at J, with 12 bases in the middle.

CDR3 amino acids: CASSSSLDDEQFF. In nucleotides, the CDR3 is TGTGCCAGCAGCTCTTCATTAGATGATGAGCAGTTCTTC. The chain employs TRBV7-9 and TRBJ2-1; no firm D call. Germline CDR1 is SEHNR and CDR2 is FQNEAQ (reference sequence). The CDR3 length is 13 residues. The V gene lost 4 bases and the J gene lost 8 bases, with 12 bases spanning the gap.

V and J are TRBV6-4 and TRBJ2-2, with D uncertain. Germline loops: CDR1 MRHNA, CDR2 SNTAGT. With 4 bases removed from V and 0 bases from J, the gap between germline ends came to 9 bases. This CDR3 comprises 15 residues. For the CDR3, the DNA is TGTGCCAGCAGTGCGCAGACCACGAACACCGGGGAGCTGTTTTTT. Its protein is CASSAQTTNTGELFF.

This clone was recorded once. The CDR3 DNA sequence: TGTGCCAGCAGTGAGGGACAGGGACTCGATACGCAGTATTTT. Translated, it gives CASSEGQGLDTQYF. The chain is built from TRBV2 and TRBJ2-3; 9 bases are shared with TRBD1. The CDR3 covers 14 residues. The junction had 4 bases not matched to a gene; V was cut back by 3 bases and J by 6 bases. Per germline, CDR1 SNHLY and CDR2 FYNNEI.

V usage is TRBV28 and J usage is TRBJ2-4; D ambiguous. CDR3 length: 17 amino acids. Germline CDR1 and CDR2: MDHEN and SYDVKM. V was pared by 5 bases and J by 2 bases, with 19 bases between. CDR3 sequence: CASSLLRLRSTKNIQYF. CDR3 bases: TGTGCCAGCAGTCTTCTCCGACTCCGCTCGACCAAAAACATTCAGTACTTC.

This chain connects TRBV28 to TRBJ2-1; 9 bases agree with TRBD1. Losses at the gene ends were 2 bases for V and 6 bases for J; bases not matched to a gene: 11. This CDR3 spans 17 amino acids. Germline CDR1 MDHEN, CDR2 SYDVKM. The CDR3 loop is CASSLRGPGQGFNEQFF. CDR3 DNA: TGTGCCAGCAGTTTACGGGGACCGGGACAGGGTTTCAATGAGCAGTTCTTC.

The gene calls are TRBV5-1 and TRBJ2-5; 8 bases map to TRBD2. Losses at the gene ends were 5 bases for V and 0 bases for J; bases not matched to a gene: 6. CDR3 size: 15 residues. CDR1 is SGHRS and CDR2 is YFSETQ in the germline V gene. The CDR3 is CASRRRGANQETQYF. The CDR3 bases are TGCGCCAGCAGAAGGCGGGGGGCCAACCAAGAGACCCAGTACTTC.

V and J are TRBV27 and TRBJ2-3; possible D gene TRBD1, 5 bases. Per the germline V gene, CDR1 is MNHEY and CDR2 is SMNVEV (reference sequence). V lost 3 bases to trimming and J lost 0 bases, with 19 bases between them. CDR3 length: 18 residues. The CDR3 DNA reads TGTGCCAGCAGTTTCTTTGCAGGGATAAGAGCTAGCACAGATACGCAGTATTTT. The encoded protein is CASSFFAGIRASTDTQYF.

The V and J genes are TRBV7-2 and TRBJ2-7; tentatively, D is TRBD2 (5 bases). Per germline, CDR1 SGHTA and CDR2 FQGNSA. The CDR3 extends over 12 amino acids. Deletions cut 3 bases from V and 6 bases from J, with 9 bases between. In nucleotides, the CDR3 is TGTGCCAGCAGCTTCCTCGGGGTCGAGCAGTACTTC. This translates into CASSFLGVEQYF.

The V call is TRBV7-9, the J call TRBJ2-7; D remains ambiguous. V was trimmed by 4 bases and J by 5 bases, leaving 6 bases between them. The CDR3 has 11 amino acids. Germline V gives CDR1 SEHNR, CDR2 FQNEAQ (reference sequence). The CDR3 loop is CASSSDDEQYF. CDR3 sequence (DNA): TGTGCCAGCAGCTCCGACGACGAGCAGTACTTC.